Below, 24 T cell receptor beta chains from the same sample are listed, as sequenced in a study of OX40 agonist ivuxolimab in advanced cancers. The table came from immunoSEQ multiplex PCR; TCRdb's copy has only in-frame clones and leaves some out. Here the sample spans 99,000 or so clones, under 85% being singletons. This specimen was CD4+ or CD8+ T cells sorted from blood, taken in a trial of the OX40 agonist ivuxolimab. The source of these receptors is an adult with an advanced solid tumor such as melanoma, head and neck, liver or kidney cancer.

The chain links TRBV9 to TRBJ1-1; the match to TRBD1 covers 10 bases. The CDR3 spans 14 residues. The germline V gene has CDR1 SGDLS and CDR2 YYNGEE. J gave up 10 bases and V 4 bases, and 10 bases lay outside the gene matches. For the CDR3, the DNA is TGTGCCAGCAGCCGGGACAGGGGCCCTGCCGGAGCTTTCTTT. This gives the protein CASSRDRGPAGAFF.

This chain connects TRBV5-1 to TRBJ2-4; D possibly corresponds to TRBD1 (6 bases). The length of the CDR3 is 15 residues. Germline values: CDR1 SGHRS, CDR2 YFSETQ. V was clipped by 0 bases and J by 5 bases, with 12 bases between them. For the CDR3, the DNA is TGCGCCAGCAGCTTGGGGGGGCCCGGACAAAACATTCAGTACTTC. Its protein is CASSLGGPGQNIQYF.

The chain couples TRBV27 to TRBJ1-6; no clear D gene. The ends were cut back, 4 bases at V and 8 bases at J, with 15 bases in the middle. Germline lookup yields CDR1 MNHEY and CDR2 SMNVEV (reference sequence). This CDR3 spans 15 amino acids. The CDR3: CASSSGEGLHSPLHF. Written as DNA, the CDR3 is TGTGCCAGCAGTTCCGGAGAAGGGTTACATTCACCCCTCCACTTT.

The J gene is TRBJ1-1, the V gene TRBV7-9, with D possibly TRBD1 on 5 matching bases. The CDR3 loop spans 12 amino acids. Between the trimmed V and J ends, which lost 0 bases and 11 bases, there was a span of 10 bases. Germline V gene lookup returns CDR1 SEHNR and CDR2 FQNEAQ (reference sequence). CDR3: CASSLAGRDAFF. The CDR3 DNA sequence: TGTGCCAGCAGCTTAGCGGGACGGGATGCTTTCTTT.

The chain carries TRBV6-5 and TRBJ1-1; D is uncertain. The CDR3 runs to 14 residues. Germline values: CDR1 MNHEY, CDR2 SVGAGI. Trimming removed 0 bases from V and 2 bases from J, with 7 bases in between. The CDR3 bases are TGTGCCAGCAGTTACTCGGTAGGAAACACTGAAGCTTTCTTT. This translates into CASSYSVGNTEAFF.

This sequence joins TRBV19 and TRBJ1-4; D is possibly TRBD1 (5 bases). This CDR3 contains 15 residues. V lost 5 bases and J lost 5, with 15 bases in between. The germline gives CDR1 LNHDA, CDR2 SQIVND (reference sequence). Here the CDR3 reads CASSRGVLLNEKLFF. The CDR3 coding sequence is TGTGCCAGTAGTCGGGGGGTCTTACTGAATGAAAAACTGTTTTTT.

This chain uses TRBV6-6 with TRBJ2-7; TRBD2 might be the D (5 bases). The V end lost 8 bases, the J end lost 0 bases, and 14 bases lay between the germline ends. The CDR3 consists of 14 residues. Germline V CDR1 and CDR2: MNHNY, SVGAGI (reference sequence). The CDR3 spells CASGPGGGSYEQYF. The CDR3 bases are TGTGCCAGCGGCCCGGGCGGAGGCTCCTACGAGCAGTACTTC.

The V gene is TRBV4-3, the J gene TRBJ1-1; D not certain. This CDR3 is built from 13 residues. Trimming took off 0 bases at V and 6 bases at J, with 8 bases between the two ends. Germline CDR1 and CDR2: LGHNA and YSLEER. The CDR3 bases are TGCGCCAGCAGCCAAGATAGGCCGGCTGAAGCTTTCTTT. This gives the protein CASSQDRPAEAFF.

J is TRBJ2-2 and V is TRBV4-3; a weak D match, TRBD1 (6 bases). V was trimmed by 2 bases and J by 6 bases, leaving 25 bases between them. The length of the CDR3 is 19 residues. Per the germline V gene, CDR1 is LGHNA and CDR2 is YSLEER. CDR3 bases: TGCGCCAGCAGCCAACTTAGGGCAGGGGATTCCGAACTCCCCGGGGAGCTGTTTTTT. Translation: CASSQLRAGDSELPGELFF.

The V and J genes are TRBV19 and TRBJ2-7; 16 bases are shared with TRBD2. The CDR3 has 17 amino acids. With V trimmed by 11 bases and J by 0 bases, 10 bases remained unmatched. Germline assignment: CDR1 LNHDA and CDR2 SQIVND (reference sequence). The CDR3 coding sequence is TGTGCCCGTGAGGGACTAGCGGGGGGGGCGAGCTCCTACGAGCAGTACTTC. Its protein product is CAREGLAGGASSYEQYF.

This clone has only one observation. The chain uses TRBV9 and TRBJ2-3, with 11 nucleotides matching TRBD2. V shed 1 base, J shed 5 bases, and the junction held 3 bases outside the gene matches. This CDR3 region has 15 residues. In germline, CDR1 is SGDLS, CDR2 YYNGEE. CDR3 sequence: CASSVRLAGGDTQYF. Here the CDR3 DNA reads TGTGCCAGCAGCGTACGGCTAGCGGGGGGAGATACGCAGTATTTT.

This chain connects TRBV5-1 to TRBJ2-7; 9 positions agree with TRBD1. The CDR3 is 16 amino acids. The germline V gene encodes CDR1 SGHRS and CDR2 YFSETQ. Losses at the gene ends were 0 bases for V and 4 bases for J; bases not matched to a gene: 8. CDR3 region: CASSLAGTGGAYEQYF. CDR3 in DNA: TGCGCCAGCAGCTTGGCCGGTACAGGGGGCGCGTACGAGCAGTACTTC.

The chain has TRBV18 and TRBJ2-2; D is possibly TRBD1 (5 bases). Per germline, CDR1 KGHSH and CDR2 LQKENI. The length of the CDR3 is 13 residues. Trimming shortened V by 1 base and J by 5 bases, and 5 bases separated the two germline ends. The CDR3 DNA reads as TGTGCCAGCTCACCACGACAGACCGGGGAGCTGTTTTTT. It specifies CASSPRQTGELFF.

V usage is TRBV2 and J usage is TRBJ2-6; 10 bases match TRBD2. From germline, CDR1 is SNHLY and CDR2 FYNNEI. This CDR3 has 17 residues. V lost 5 bases to trimming and J lost 4 bases; unmatched junction nucleotides: 8. The CDR3 sequence is CASSLAGGGGGANVLTF. The CDR3 nucleotides read TGTGCCAGCAGTTTAGCGGGAGGTGGAGGAGGGGCCAACGTCCTGACTTTC.

The V gene is TRBV18, the J gene TRBJ2-5; no clear D. Germline CDR1 and CDR2: KGHSH and LQKENI. V was cut by 6 bases and J by 1 base, with 9 bases left in between. The CDR3 extends over 13 amino acids. The CDR3 DNA reads TGTGCCAGCTCCGACCTCCCCCAAGAGACCCAGTACTTC. Encoded protein: CASSDLPQETQYF. The complete variable domain, with remaining parts taken from reference TRBV18 and TRBJ2-5, reads NAGVMQNPRHLVRRRGQEARLRCSPMKGHSHVYWYRQLPEEGLKFMVYLQKENIIDESGMPKERFSAEFPKEGPSILRIQQVVRGDSAAYFCASSDLPQETQYFGPGTRLLVL.

CDR3 in amino acids: CASRTTDGAAVGNTEAFF. The CDR3 DNA is TGTGCCAGCAGAACTACGGACGGGGCCGCCGTAGGGAACACTGAAGCTTTCTTT. The V and J genes are TRBV5-5 and TRBJ1-1; D possibly corresponds to TRBD1 (5 bases). The germline V gene has CDR1 SGHKS and CDR2 YYEKEE (reference sequence). The CDR3 loop spans 18 amino acids. Trimming took 5 bases from V and 1 from J, leaving 24 bases between them.

CDR3 in DNA: TGCGCCAGCAGCTCGGACATGTTTAATTCACCCCTCCACTTT. Its protein is CASSSDMFNSPLHF. V and J are TRBV5-1 and TRBJ1-6; weak D call: TRBD1 (5 bases). This CDR3 comprises 14 residues. Trimming shortened V by 3 bases and J by 6 bases, and 10 bases separated the two germline ends. In germline, CDR1 is SGHRS, CDR2 YFSETQ.

The chain couples TRBV20-1 to TRBJ1-2; weak D call: TRBD1 (5 bases). CDR3 size: 11 residues. Trimming stripped 6 bases from V and 6 bases from J, with 11 bases between. Looked up from germline, CDR1 is DFQATT and CDR2 is SNEGSKA (reference sequence). CDR3 in DNA: TGCAGTGCAACTCTAGGGGATGGCTACACCTTC. Its protein product is CSATLGDGYTF.

The genes are TRBV4-1 and TRBJ2-5, with TRBD2 identical over 8 bases. The J call may be in error: the DNA end matches TRBJ2-7 better. The length of the CDR3 is 17 residues. Germline CDR1 and CDR2: MGHRA and YSYEKL. CDR3 residues: CASSHSGGTSNAYEQYF. For the CDR3, the DNA is TGCGCCAGCAGCCACTCCGGCGGGACTAGTAACGCCTACGAGCAGTACTTC.

The chain couples TRBV19 to TRBJ2-1, with D unresolved. Trimming left V 1 base short and J 0 bases short, with 7 bases between. This CDR3 has 15 amino acids. The germline V gene encodes CDR1 LNHDA and CDR2 SQIVND (reference sequence). The CDR3 sequence is CASSIAGYSYNEQFF. The DNA of the CDR3 is TGTGCCAGTAGTATAGCCGGATACTCCTACAATGAGCAGTTCTTC.

This clone was seen once. The genes are TRBV5-6 and TRBJ2-7, with 7 positions matching TRBD2. Germline V gene data show CDR1 as SGHDT and CDR2 as YYEEEE. J gave up 2 bases and V 2 bases, and 7 bases lay outside the gene matches. CDR3 length equals 15 residues. The DNA of the CDR3 is TGTGCCAGCAGCTTAGGTGCGGGAGCAGCCTACGAGCAGTACTTC. As protein: CASSLGAGAAYEQYF.

The chain uses TRBV2 and TRBJ2-7, with 13 nucleotides matching TRBD2. V lost 8 bases to trimming and J lost 4 bases; unmatched junction nucleotides: 8. CDR1 and CDR2 from the germline V gene are SNHLY and FYNNEI. The length of the CDR3 is 15 residues. CDR3 DNA sequence: TGTGCCAGCTCGGGGACTAGCGGGAAAAGGTACGAGCAGTACTTC. Translated, it gives CASSGTSGKRYEQYF.

This chain joins TRBV19 and TRBJ2-5; perhaps D is TRBD1 or TRBD2 (5 bases each). This CDR3 comprises 14 residues. Germline loops: CDR1 LNHDA, CDR2 SQIVND (reference sequence). The V end lost 4 bases, the J end lost 2 bases, and 11 bases lay between the germline ends. CDR3 bases: TGTGCCAGTAGTAGGATCAGGGAGCAAGAGACCCAGTACTTC. As protein: CASSRIREQETQYF.

This clone was seen a few times. The CDR3 loop is CSVEGSGHEQYF. DNA for the CDR3: TGCAGCGTTGAGGGTAGCGGCCACGAGCAGTACTTC. The V and J genes are TRBV29-1 and TRBJ2-7; TRBD2 might be the D (6 bases). The V and J ends lost 3 bases and 5 bases respectively, with 11 bases between them. There are 12 residues in the CDR3. Germline V gene lookup returns CDR1 SQVTM and CDR2 ANQGSEA.